This T cell receptor beta chain was found in a study of blood T cell repertoires in COVID-19. Study details: Acute and convalescent COVID-19 samples came from the United States, Italy and Spain. The analysed material was cDNA or gDNA that came from T cells, B-cell-depleted T cells, or PBMCs.

V was cut by 6 bases and J by 8 bases, with 10 bases left in between. Germline assignment: CDR1 MDHEN and CDR2 SYDVKM. The CDR3 is made up of 12 amino acids. Original methodology: Nucleated cell number was recorded as an estimate derived from reference gene primer amplification. The method was immunoSEQ multiplex PCR; TCRdb's version includes in-frame clones alone and lacks a portion of them. The DNA gave D and trimming, while V, J and clone size come from that table. The sample lists about 76,000 clones; 80% to 90% were seen once. V and J are TRBV28 and TRBJ1-4, with D tentatively TRBD1 (6 bases). The sample comprised peripheral blood. The receptor was isolated from a human donor in a cohort sampled during active COVID-19. This CDR3 is CASSQGREKLFF. CDR3 nucleotide sequence: TGTGCCAGCAGCCAGGGGCGAGAAAAACTGTTTTTT.